This T cell receptor (beta chain) originates from a study of T cell repertoires in cytomegalovirus infection. Whole-study context: It can be stated that public TCR beta signatures indicated CMV infection as well as a matching HLA type.

Germline CDR1 LGHNT, CDR2 FRNRAP. Losses at the gene ends were 4 bases for V and 1 base for J; bases not matched to a gene: 3. The CDR3 totals 16 residues. This clonotype has only a few counts. What it binds is unknown. TCRdb re-called the reads with MiXCR, one entry per CDR3 protein. There are about half a million distinct CDR3 sequences in the sample; 33% occur only once, and roughly 15% lies in the top ten. The receptor was isolated from a human donor in good health (CMV status not recorded). Some clones in this sample may be carry-over from other donors' samples. This material consisted of cultured PBMCs, taken from culture after CMV antigen stimulation. The chain combines TRBV12-5 with TRBJ2-1; 11 nucleotides agree with TRBD2. The CDR3, as DNA: TGTGCTAGTGGTTCAATAGCGGGAGGGTCCTACAATGAGCAGTTCTTC. Translating gives CASGSIAGGSYNEQFF. Complete variable domain (other parts from reference TRBV12-5 and TRBJ2-1): DARVTQTPRHKVTEMGQEVTMRCQPILGHNTVFWYRQTMMQGLELLAYFRNRAPLDDSGMPKDRFSAEMPDATLATLKIQPSEPRDSAVYFCASGSIAGGSYNEQFFGPGTRLTVL.